This T cell receptor (beta chain) derives from a study of cytomegalovirus exposure and HLA in healthy donors. At the level of the study: Among over 350 genotyped donors, more than 65% fell in the Caucasian-associated ancestry cluster. Study results and limitations: A link between a missense DCLRE1C variant and TCR beta V- and J-gene trimming emerged from a later analysis. Listed as cytomegalovirus-associated were approximately 160 TCR beta chains.

Of note for this clone: Its antigen is unidentified.

Primers for the PCR totalled 60 Vbeta and 13 Jbeta. Method: immunoSEQ multiplex PCR; TCRdb's copy keeps in-frame clones and lacks some. The sample yields 60,000 to 70,000 clones, roughly 71% seen once. Germline values: CDR1 SGHTA, CDR2 FQGNSA. Unmatched junction bases numbered 13, after V lost 5 bases and J lost 11 bases. The CDR3 contains 15 residues. The gene calls are TRBV7-2 and TRBJ1-5, with TRBD1 identical over 9 bases. The clonotype was recovered from a man aged 50-59 years in good health and CMV-seropositive. Sample: PBMCs. CDR3 bases: TGTGCCAGCAGCAAAACTACAGGGGGCGAGGGGACCCAGCATTTT. Its translation: CASSKTTGGEGTQHF. Based on the CDR3 plus reference TRBV7-2 and TRBJ1-5, the full variable domain is GAGVSQSPSNKVTEKGKDVELRCDPISGHTALYWYRQSLGQGLEFLIYFQGNSAPDKSGLPSDRFSAERTGGSVSTLTIQRTQQEDSAVYLCASSKTTGGEGTQHFGDGTRLSIL.